One sample yielded the 19 T cell receptor beta chains listed below, sequenced in a study of Ad26.COV2.S vaccination and SARS-CoV-2 variants. Treatment meaning: 15 to 20 received Ad26.COV2.S at low or high dose, single or two shots; roughly 5 received placebo; per-sample allocation not given. Day 63 after the first injection of vaccine or placebo was the sampling time. The repertoire was sequenced with immunoSEQ multiplex PCR; TCRdb's copy has only in-frame clones and lacks some. The sample has about 350,000 clones, 86% seen once. The specimen was peripheral blood, collected in a trial of Ad26.COV2.S vaccine versus placebo. The receptors shown here come from a person aged 18-65 years who received the Ad26.COV2.S COVID-19 vaccine or a placebo.

This chain uses TRBV6-5 with TRBJ1-5; 7 nucleotides align to TRBD1. V shed 6 bases, J shed 6 bases, and the junction held 5 bases outside the gene matches. Germline V CDR1 and CDR2: MNHEY, SVGAGI. The CDR3 consists of 13 residues. The CDR3 loop is CASRTGNGQPQHF. DNA for the CDR3: TGTGCCAGCAGGACAGGGAACGGTCAGCCCCAGCATTTT.

This clone showed up just a few times. The chain couples TRBV27 to TRBJ2-7, with 12 bases that match TRBD2. With 6 bases clipped from V and 2 bases from J, the junction kept 2 bases outside the gene matches. The CDR3 contains 14 residues. Germline CDR1 is MNHEY and CDR2 is SMNVEV (reference sequence). The CDR3 region has the DNA TGTGCCAGCAGACGGACTAGCGGGACCTACGAGCAGTACTTC. As protein: CASRRTSGTYEQYF.

The chain recombines TRBV5-6 with TRBJ2-3; the D is unclear. The CDR3 is made up of 14 amino acids. Germline assignment: CDR1 SGHDT and CDR2 YYEEEE. The ends were cut back, 4 bases at V and 11 bases at J, with 20 bases in the middle. DNA for the CDR3: TGTGCCAGCAGCCCCCCTGTTCAACCGGTGGTGCAGTATTTT. Translating gives CASSPPVQPVVQYF.

In nucleotides, the CDR3 is TGCGCCAGCAGTGAGTCGAAAGAGACCCAGTACTTC. The encoded protein is CASSESKETQYF. The chain is built from TRBV10-2 and TRBJ2-5; the D is unclear. This CDR3 spans 12 amino acids. Per the germline V gene, CDR1 is WSHSY and CDR2 is SAAADI. V gave up 0 bases and J gave up 3 bases, with 2 bases separating them.

This clone is a singleton in its sample. The chain combines TRBV7-2 with TRBJ2-3; 10 bases fit TRBD2. The CDR3 loop spans 13 amino acids. In germline, CDR1 is SGHTA, CDR2 FQGNSA. V lost 3 bases and J lost 14; bases outside the gene matches: 8. In DNA, the CDR3 is TGTGCCAGCAGCTTTGGACTAGCGGTTGATTGGTATTTT. Translating it yields CASSFGLAVDWYF.

V gene TRBV7-9 combines with J gene TRBJ2-1; weak D call: TRBD1 (6 bases). V was pared by 5 bases and J by 5 bases, with 19 bases between. This CDR3 contains 16 residues. Germline V gene lookup returns CDR1 SEHNR and CDR2 FQNEAQ (reference sequence). The CDR3 region has the DNA TGTGCCAGCAGCCAGTGGGTCGGGACAAGAGACAATGAGCAGTTCTTC. Amino acids: CASSQWVGTRDNEQFF.

This chain joins TRBV24-1 and TRBJ2-3, with D possibly matching TRBD1 (6 bases). Germline CDR1 KGHDR, CDR2 SFDVKD. V was shortened by 4 bases and J by 2 bases, with 12 bases between the two germline ends. The CDR3 sequence is 15 residues long. The chain's CDR3 is CATSDPQGPTDTQYF. In DNA form, the CDR3 reads TGTGCCACCAGTGACCCTCAGGGGCCCACAGATACGCAGTATTTT.

The chain links TRBV24-1 to TRBJ1-1; D unclear. V was clipped by 4 bases and J by 3 bases, with 14 bases between them. Germline CDR1 reads KGHDR; CDR2 reads SFDVKD. This CDR3 comprises 15 residues. CDR3 in amino acids: CATSDPKGGDTEAFF. The CDR3 nucleotides are TGTGCCACCAGTGACCCTAAAGGAGGTGACACTGAAGCTTTCTTT.

The chain couples TRBV30 to TRBJ1-4; D not resolved. Germline-derived CDR1 and CDR2 are GTSNPN and SVGIG (reference sequence). This CDR3 comprises 12 residues. Trimming stripped 2 bases from V and 8 bases from J, with 9 bases between. The CDR3 coding sequence is TGTGCCTGGAGTAGGATCAGGGAAAAACTGTTTTTT. This sequence encodes CAWSRIREKLFF.

The rearrangement links TRBV7-2 to TRBJ2-5; the D gene is possibly TRBD2 (6 bases). Germline CDR1 is SGHTA and CDR2 is FQGNSA. CDR3 length: 15 amino acids. V was clipped by 5 bases and J by 5 bases, with 18 bases between them. CDR3: CASSPGAGAGETQYF. The CDR3 coding sequence is TGTGCCAGCAGCCCCGGGGCCGGGGCGGGGGAGACCCAGTACTTC.

This chain uses TRBV10-3 with TRBJ2-1; D remains ambiguous. Germline lookup yields CDR1 ENHRY and CDR2 SYGVKD. The ends were cut back, 10 bases at V and 2 bases at J, with 15 bases in the middle. The CDR3 runs to 14 residues. The CDR3 loop is CATNQAYTYNEQFF. In DNA, the CDR3 is TGTGCCACCAACCAGGCGTATACCTACAATGAGCAGTTCTTC.

This clone was seen just once. The V call is TRBV9, the J call TRBJ1-3; 7 positions match TRBD1. This CDR3 contains 18 residues. Germline V gives CDR1 SGDLS, CDR2 YYNGEE. V shed 0 bases and J 0 bases; nucleotides not matched to a gene: 9. The chain's CDR3 is CASSVGSGTASSGNTIYF. The DNA for the CDR3 is TGTGCCAGCAGCGTAGGTAGTGGGACAGCGAGCTCTGGAAACACCATATATTTT.

V and J are TRBV28 and TRBJ1-2, with 7 nucleotides matching TRBD1. This CDR3 has 14 amino acids. Germline V gene sequence: CDR1 MDHEN, CDR2 SYDVKM. With V trimmed by 8 bases and J by 7 bases, 13 bases remained unmatched. For the CDR3, the DNA is TGTGCCAGCGAACAGGGGCGTCGGTATCTTGGCTACACCTTC. Its protein product is CASEQGRRYLGYTF.

The gene calls are TRBV2 and TRBJ1-1; no clear D gene. The CDR3 sequence is 16 residues long. Germline V gives CDR1 SNHLY, CDR2 FYNNEI. The V end lost 2 bases, the J end lost 0 bases, and 13 bases lay between the germline ends. CDR3 residues: CASSEYGQSLNTEAFF. Here the CDR3 DNA reads TGTGCCAGCAGTGAATACGGGCAGTCGTTGAACACTGAAGCTTTCTTT.

The rearrangement uses TRBV3-1 (or the pseudogene TRBV3-2) and TRBJ2-7, with 11 positions matching TRBD2. Germline V CDR1 and CDR2: LGHDT, YNNKEL (reference sequence). The junction had 5 bases not matched to a gene; V was cut back by 5 bases and J by 2 bases. This CDR3 comprises 15 residues. The CDR3 region is CASSKPTSGAYEQYF. For the CDR3, the DNA is TGTGCCAGCAGCAAGCCGACTAGCGGGGCCTACGAGCAGTACTTC.

This rearrangement joins TRBV10-1 to TRBJ1-1, with D perhaps TRBD1 (5 bases). CDR1 and CDR2 (germline): WNHNN, SYGVQD (reference sequence). This CDR3 contains 13 residues. V was pared by 4 bases and J by 6 bases, with 12 bases between. DNA of the CDR3: TGCGCCAGCAGTGTCCAGGGTAACGCTGAAGCTTTCTTT. Its protein product is CASSVQGNAEAFF.

This sequence joins TRBV18 and TRBJ2-7, with D hard to call. V dropped 4 bases and J dropped 0 bases, with 7 bases sitting between them. The length of the CDR3 is 13 residues. Germline V CDR1 and CDR2: KGHSH, LQKENI. DNA of the CDR3: TGTGCCAGCTCACTAAGGGACTCCTACGAGCAGTACTTC. Encoded protein: CASSLRDSYEQYF.

The J gene is TRBJ1-5, the V gene TRBV10-3, with 8 bases fitting TRBD1. The germline gives CDR1 ENHRY, CDR2 SYGVKD. Germline trimming cut 3 bases from V and 3 bases from J; bases unmatched to any gene: 4. This CDR3 spans 15 amino acids. DNA for the CDR3: TGTGCCATCAGTGACTCCCAGGGGGCCAATCAGCCCCAGCATTTT. This gives the protein CAISDSQGANQPQHF.

As DNA, the CDR3 is TGCGCCAGCAGCTTGGGGCAGGGTCCCCACGAGCAGTACTTC. Translation gives CASSLGQGPHEQYF. The chain carries TRBV5-1 and TRBJ2-7, with D possibly TRBD1 on 5 matching bases. Per germline, CDR1 SGHRS and CDR2 YFSETQ. Trimming stripped 0 bases from V and 5 bases from J, with 12 bases between. CDR3 length: 14 residues.